The T cell receptor beta chain under discussion was sequenced for a study of T cell responses to AZD1222 COVID-19 vaccine. General observations from the study: Only a handful of individuals given AZD1222 were seropositive at baseline. Dominant CD4 TCR responses targeted spike regions 160-218 and 743-854.

Second-dose timings of about 4 or about 12 weeks were pooled. The assay was immunoSEQ multiplex PCR, and TCRdb's table has in-frame clones only and misses some. The repertoire holds more than 80,000 clones, with 80% to 90% as singletons. On this clone: No antigen is known for it.

Germline V gives CDR1 WNHNN, CDR2 SYGVQD (reference sequence). The V end lost 2 bases, the J end lost 1 base, and 11 bases lay between the germline ends. The CDR3 covers 16 residues. The gene calls are TRBV10-1 and TRBJ2-2, with TRBD1 as a possible D gene (5 bases). This receptor was obtained from an adult who received the AZD1222 COVID-19 vaccine. This sample comprised peripheral blood, obtained 28 days after the second AZD1222 dose. CDR3 region: CASSEGPGKNTGELFF. The CDR3 DNA is TGCGCCAGCAGTGAGGGGCCAGGGAAGAACACCGGGGAGCTGTTTTTT.